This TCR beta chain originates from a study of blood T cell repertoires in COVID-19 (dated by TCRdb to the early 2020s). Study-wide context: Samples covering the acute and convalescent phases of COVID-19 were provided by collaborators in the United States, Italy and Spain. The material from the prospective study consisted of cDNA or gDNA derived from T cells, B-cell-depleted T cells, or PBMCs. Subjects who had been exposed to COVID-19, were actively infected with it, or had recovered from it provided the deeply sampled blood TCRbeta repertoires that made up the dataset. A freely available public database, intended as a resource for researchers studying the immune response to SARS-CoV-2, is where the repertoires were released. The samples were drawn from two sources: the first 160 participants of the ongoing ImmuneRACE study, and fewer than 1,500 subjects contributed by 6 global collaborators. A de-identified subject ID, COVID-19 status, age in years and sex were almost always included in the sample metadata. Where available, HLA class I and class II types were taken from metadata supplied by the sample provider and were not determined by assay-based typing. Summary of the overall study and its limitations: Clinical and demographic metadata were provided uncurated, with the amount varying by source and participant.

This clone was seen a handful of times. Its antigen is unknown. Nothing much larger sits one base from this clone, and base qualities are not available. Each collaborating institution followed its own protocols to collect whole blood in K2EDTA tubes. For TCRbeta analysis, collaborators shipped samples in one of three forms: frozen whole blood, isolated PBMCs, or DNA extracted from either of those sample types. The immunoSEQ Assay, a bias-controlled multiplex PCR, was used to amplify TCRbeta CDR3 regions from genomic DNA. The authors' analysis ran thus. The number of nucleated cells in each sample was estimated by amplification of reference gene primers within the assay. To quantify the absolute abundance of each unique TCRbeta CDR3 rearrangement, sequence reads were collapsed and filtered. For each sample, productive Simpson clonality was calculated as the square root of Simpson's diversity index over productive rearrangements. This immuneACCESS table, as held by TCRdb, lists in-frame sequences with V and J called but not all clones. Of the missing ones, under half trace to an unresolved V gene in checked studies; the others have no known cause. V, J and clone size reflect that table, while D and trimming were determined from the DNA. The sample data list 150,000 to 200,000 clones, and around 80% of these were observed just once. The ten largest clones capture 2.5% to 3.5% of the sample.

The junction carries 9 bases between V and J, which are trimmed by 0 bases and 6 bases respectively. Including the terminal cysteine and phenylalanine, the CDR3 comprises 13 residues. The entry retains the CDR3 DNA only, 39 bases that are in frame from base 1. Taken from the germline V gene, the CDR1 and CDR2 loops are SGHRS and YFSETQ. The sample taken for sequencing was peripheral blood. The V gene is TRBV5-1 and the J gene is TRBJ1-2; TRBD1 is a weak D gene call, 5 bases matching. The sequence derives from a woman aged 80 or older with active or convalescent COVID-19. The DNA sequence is TGCGCCAGCAGCTTGGTACGGACAAATGGCTACACCTTC. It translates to CASSLVRTNGYTF.